This T cell receptor beta chain was obtained from a study of tumor-infiltrating lymphocytes in primary liver carcinoma (dated by TCRdb to the late 2010s). Study-level background: The five patients, three men and two women aged 30 to 69 years, had hepatocellular carcinoma (four) or combined HCC and intrahepatic cholangiocarcinoma (one). The tumors of the five patients were staged as T1-T3 N0M0, with maximum diameters ranging from roughly 4 to 10 cm. Samples yielded roughly 3.65 to 7.5 million productive TCRbeta reads; read depth did not differ significantly between tissue types. TCRbeta repertoire sequencing, expression microarrays and whole-exome sequencing were combined in the study across five regions of each liver tumor, with adjacent normal tissue and blood also included. A total of 35 specimens from 5 patients underwent TCRbeta repertoire sequencing, comprising 25 tumor regions, 5 adjacent noncancerous liver tissues and 5 peripheral blood samples. To link TCRbeta repertoire diversity with the local molecular phenotype, the 25 to 30 tumor region samples were profiled using Agilent mRNA microarrays. Technical replicate repertoires showed high reproducibility, with mean shared-clone rates around 0.9 and correlation coefficients above 0.95. Paper-wide results and their limitations: Only about 8-25% of top clones were found in all five regions of a tumor, suggesting spatial heterogeneity of tumor-infiltrating T cells. Only the TCR beta chain was sequenced, so true repertoire diversity is likely underestimated because unpaired alpha chains were not captured. Only four or five patients were included in the study, and the authors note that the findings should be validated in a larger study. Repertoire overlap was higher between tumor regions (mean around 36%) than tumor-adjacent (approximately 17%) or tumor-blood (approximately 14%) pairs, consistent with antigen-driven expansion. Compared with blood, tumors had a significantly larger share of the repertoire taken up by the top 250 clones (p = 0.039). Since the samples were bulk and unsorted, there was no way to compare CD4+ and CD8+ T cell repertoires.

Total RNA and DNA were co-extracted from about 20-30 mg of bulk tissue with the AllPrep DNA/RNA mini kit, without cell sorting. Surgical resection was performed in China between 2015 and 2016 on about 5 patients with histopathologically diagnosed primary liver carcinoma. At the time of sampling, the patients were treatment-naive and had chronic HBV infection. Five spatially separated regions were sampled from each tumor: the superior, inferior, left-lateral and right-lateral poles, plus the tumor centre. Histological examination found more than 80% viable tumor cells in every tumor sample. Pieces of fresh tumor and adjacent tissue were cut in half, with one half kept in RNAlater at -80 degrees C and the other half sent for histology. Starting from 500 to 650 ng total RNA, TCRbeta-specific cDNA was produced by reverse transcription with a constant-region primer and ProtoScript II reverse transcriptase. Construction of the TCRbeta libraries relied on three nested rounds of multiplex PCR, following a slightly modified ARM-PCR procedure. The first two PCR rounds used multiplex TRBV1-TRBV30 forward primers with a Cbeta reverse primer, each for about 10 cycles. Sample barcodes and Illumina adapters were attached in a final 25-cycle PCR using Deep VentR polymerase. Before sequencing, amplicons between 200 and 500 bp were purified from gel using a QIAquick gel extraction kit. The TCRbeta amplicons were sequenced with 250-bp paired-end reads on an Illumina HiSeq 2500. The original methods were these. Quality trimming of reads was performed with Trimmomatic v0.33, and paired reads were merged with FLASH v1.2.11 so that full CDR3 sequences could be recovered. MiGEC v1.2.1b assigned V, D and J germline segments to the rearranged TCRbeta sequences. Clonotype statistics and Shannon-Wiener diversity indices were calculated with VDJtools v1.0.0. To reduce sampling bias, subsequent analyses other than the diversity analysis used only the 250 most abundant clonotypes in each sample. The public reads were reprocessed in TCRdb via fastp at Q25 and MiXCR, keeping in-frame beta chains. Rows merge per CDR3 protein into single entries with the most common DNA and genes. For this entry, the V and J calls and clone size follow TCRdb and not the study's own pipeline. The sample table contains 20,000 to 25,000 distinct CDR3 sequences; only one count was recorded for over 75% of them. The ten biggest clones cover over 35% of the sample.

Measured from the cysteine to the phenylalanine, the CDR3 is 17 residues long. The only DNA kept is the CDR3, 51 bases in frame from the first base. The germline V gene provides CDR1 MGHRA and CDR2 YSYEKL. V is pared back by 2 bases and J by 5 bases, with 22 bases lying between the germline termini. Remarks on this clonotype: It has no known antigen specificity. There are no base qualities to consult, and no much larger clone falls within one base.

The V and J genes are TRBV4-1 and TRBJ2-7; the D gene identity is not certain. Sequenced sample: liver tumor tissue from sampling region 1. The cell subset or site label corresponds to: tumor region T1, superior pole. The clonotype was recovered from a woman aged 30 to 39 with primary liver carcinoma and hepatitis B virus infection. The DNA sequence is TGCGCCAGCAGCCAACTGGAGCCCGCTTCTCCCACCAACGAGCAGTACTTC. Translated, this is CASSQLEPASPTNEQYF.